What follows are 26 T cell receptor beta chains derived from one specimen sequenced in a study of early stage breast cancer tumors. Generated by immunoSEQ multiplex PCR, the TCRdb table keeps only in-frame clones and is missing some. The data hold some 9,700 clones, with 78% observed a single time. Sequenced sample: normal breast tissue next to the tumor. The source is a person aged 40 to 50 with breast cancer.

This clone was seen only once. The chain recombines TRBV5-1 with TRBJ2-5; 11 bases map to TRBD2. Trimming cost V 2 bases and J 1 base; bases outside gene matches: 1. The CDR3 loop spans 15 amino acids. Germline-derived CDR1 and CDR2 are SGHRS and YFSETQ. CDR3 in DNA: TGCGCCAGCAGCTTTAGCGGGAGGGTCCAAGAGACCCAGTACTTC. Amino acid sequence: CASSFSGRVQETQYF.

This clone was observed a handful of times. This chain connects TRBV11-3 to TRBJ2-7; D not certain. Germline assignment: CDR1 SGHNT and CDR2 YENEEA. CDR3 length equals 13 residues. Trimming cost V 0 bases and J 7 bases, with 10 bases left between them. The CDR3 bases are TGTGCCAGCAGCTTAGAATCGTTCGGTGAGCAGTACTTC. This codes for CASSLESFGEQYF. The complete variable domain, with remaining parts taken from reference TRBV11-3 and TRBJ2-7, reads EAGVVQSPRYKIIEKKQPVAFWCNPISGHNTLYWYLQNLGQGPELLIRYENEEAVDDSQLPKDRFSAERLKGVDSTLKIQPAELGDSAVYLCASSLESFGEQYFGPGTRLTVT.

This chain joins TRBV5-5 and TRBJ2-4, with a tentative D call TRBD1 (5 bases). CDR3 length: 16 amino acids. Between the trimmed V and J ends, which lost 4 bases and 0 bases, there was a span of 14 bases. Germline loops: CDR1 SGHKS, CDR2 YYEKEE (reference sequence). Here the CDR3 reads CASSQDDSLAKNIQYF. CDR3 coding DNA: TGTGCCAGCAGCCAAGATGACAGCCTAGCCAAAAACATTCAGTACTTC.

The chain has TRBV7-6 and TRBJ2-1; D is tentatively TRBD1 or TRBD2 (5 bases each). CDR3 length: 15 amino acids. The V gene lost 5 bases and the J gene lost 8 bases, with 19 bases spanning the gap. CDR1 is SGHVS, CDR2 FNYEAQ, per germline. CDR3 protein: CASSPSGPTGDEQFF. The CDR3 DNA reads as TGTGCCAGCAGCCCCTCGGGGCCCACGGGCGATGAGCAGTTCTTC.

The rearrangement joins TRBV5-1 to TRBJ2-1; 7 bases are a match to TRBD2. Germline V gene data show CDR1 as SGHRS and CDR2 as YFSETQ. J lost 5 bases, V lost 2 bases, and 7 bases had no gene match. The CDR3 runs 15 residues. The CDR3 loop reads CASSLHSGLDNEQFF. CDR3 coding DNA: TGCGCCAGCAGCTTACATAGCGGGCTTGACAATGAGCAGTTCTTC.

CDR3 residues: CASRPGQFYEQYF. CDR3 nucleotide sequence: TGTGCCAGCAGACCCGGACAGTTCTACGAGCAGTACTTC. V and J are TRBV28 and TRBJ2-7, with D tentatively TRBD1 (6 bases). The CDR3 sequence is 13 residues long. Germline CDR1 reads MDHEN; CDR2 reads SYDVKM. Trimming pared 6 bases from V and 3 bases from J, leaving 12 bases between.

The chain combines TRBV9 with TRBJ1-1; D call uncertain. Germline values: CDR1 SGDLS, CDR2 YYNGEE. The V end was cut by 0 bases, the J end by 1 base, with 13 bases between. The CDR3 is made up of 16 amino acids. Here the CDR3 reads CASSVGASDTNTEAFF. CDR3 DNA: TGTGCCAGCAGCGTAGGTGCCAGCGACACGAACACTGAAGCTTTCTTT.

This chain connects TRBV2 to TRBJ2-2; 10 positions match TRBD1. The CDR3 runs to 15 residues. The ends lost 8 bases at V and 6 bases at J; junction bases unmatched: 9. The V gene's germline CDR1 is SNHLY and CDR2 FYNNEI. The CDR3 DNA sequence: TGTGCCAGCCGAGAGGGACAGGGGATCGCCGGGGAGCTGTTTTTT. It codes for CASREGQGIAGELFF.

V usage is TRBV4-2 and J usage is TRBJ1-2; D is perhaps TRBD1 (6 bases). CDR3 length: 17 residues. From germline, CDR1 is LGHNA and CDR2 YNFKEQ. V lost 0 bases to trimming and J lost 8 bases, with 22 bases between them. The CDR3: CASSQELTGYGARGYTF. The CDR3 coding sequence is TGTGCCAGCAGCCAAGAATTAACAGGGTATGGGGCGAGGGGCTACACCTTC.

This clone occurred a few times. Compared with germline, one end of the junction differs, possibly owing to a read error. This rearrangement joins TRBV6-1 to TRBJ2-7; D ambiguous. Germline V gives CDR1 MNHNS, CDR2 SASEGT. The CDR3 has 11 amino acids. The CDR3 DNA reads TGTGCCAGCAGTGAATCTCTGGGTAAGGACTTC. As protein: CASSESLGKDF.

The CDR3 here is CASSLWTTQEEQFF. The CDR3 bases are TGTGCCAGCAGCTTATGGACTACCCAGGAGGAGCAGTTCTTC. The chain carries TRBV7-9 and TRBJ2-1; TRBD2 is a possible D gene (6 bases). The germline V and J ends were trimmed by 2 bases and 10 bases, with 15 bases remaining between them. The CDR3 consists of 14 residues. Germline CDR1 SEHNR, CDR2 FQNEAQ (reference sequence).

The V and J genes are TRBV4-1 and TRBJ1-2; D gene ambiguous. V was trimmed by 0 bases and J by 4 bases, leaving 18 bases between them. The CDR3 contains 17 residues. CDR1 is MGHRA, CDR2 YSYEKL, per germline. The CDR3 nucleotides are TGCGCCAGCAGCCAAGATCTGACTGACTCTAAAATCTATGGCTACACCTTC. Translated: CASSQDLTDSKIYGYTF.

This chain joins TRBV19 and TRBJ1-5, with D perhaps TRBD1 (5 bases). V was pared by 7 bases and J by 6 bases, with 19 bases between. CDR3 length: 15 residues. The germline gives CDR1 LNHDA, CDR2 SQIVND (reference sequence). The CDR3 protein is CASIPGGLPRQPQHF. The CDR3 DNA reads TGTGCCAGTATCCCTGGGGGACTACCCCGTCAGCCCCAGCATTTT.

The CDR3 sequence is CASSYSSGSYEQYF. CDR3 sequence (DNA): TGTGCCAGCAGTTACTCCTCAGGGTCCTACGAGCAGTACTTC. The genes are TRBV6-5 and TRBJ2-7, with D possibly TRBD1 on 5 matching bases. Germline V gene lookup returns CDR1 MNHEY and CDR2 SVGAGI. V was shortened by 0 bases and J by 1 base, with 7 bases between the two germline ends. CDR3 size: 14 residues.

This chain uses TRBV5-6 with TRBJ2-3, with unresolved D. Trimming removed 3 bases at V and 0 bases at J, with 8 bases between. The germline V gene has CDR1 SGHDT and CDR2 YYEEEE. The CDR3 has 14 residues. CDR3 coding DNA: TGTGCCAGCAGCTCTAAACCTAGCACAGATACGCAGTATTTT. Translation gives CASSSKPSTDTQYF.

The chain joins TRBV27 to TRBJ2-7, with D possibly matching TRBD2 (6 bases). The germline V and J ends were trimmed by 3 bases and 1 base, with 13 bases remaining between them. The CDR3 contains 15 residues. The germline gives CDR1 MNHEY, CDR2 SMNVEV (reference sequence). The CDR3 nucleotides are TGTGCCAGCAGTTTCTTGGCTAGCGTGTCCTACGAGCAGTACTTC. The encoded protein is CASSFLASVSYEQYF.

This clone was detected only once. The V and J genes are TRBV15 and TRBJ2-5; TRBD1 matches 8 bases. The CDR3 runs 14 residues. CDR1 and CDR2 from the germline V gene are LNHNV and YYDKDF (reference sequence). J was trimmed by 7 bases and V by 3 bases; bases with no gene match: 7. The CDR3 is CATSSQLQGGTQYF. In nucleotides, the CDR3 is TGTGCCACCAGCAGCCAACTACAGGGGGGGACCCAGTACTTC.

This chain links TRBV6-5 with TRBJ2-7; no clear D. The CDR3 has 15 amino acids. The V and J ends lost 4 bases and 0 bases respectively, with 13 bases between them. CDR1 and CDR2 from the germline V gene are MNHEY and SVGAGI. The CDR3 DNA reads as TGTGCCAGCAGTTCCTCCCGCGGATACTCCTACGAGCAGTACTTC. Amino acid sequence: CASSSSRGYSYEQYF.

The chain combines TRBV30 with TRBJ2-7; maybe TRBD1 (6 bases). V lost 3 bases and J lost 4, with 19 bases in between. Per the germline V gene, CDR1 is GTSNPN and CDR2 is SVGIG (reference sequence). There are 15 residues in the CDR3. This chain's CDR3 is CAWRPGQTWGYEQYF. The CDR3 coding sequence is TGTGCCTGGAGGCCCGGACAGACTTGGGGATACGAGCAGTACTTC.

The rearrangement links TRBV27 to TRBJ1-4; D ambiguous. Germline lookup yields CDR1 MNHEY and CDR2 SMNVEV (reference sequence). CDR3 size: 15 residues. V lost 3 bases to trimming and J lost 0 bases, with 8 bases between them. The CDR3 loop reads CASSLVWATNEKLFF. CDR3 in DNA: TGTGCCAGCAGTTTGGTCTGGGCAACTAATGAAAAACTGTTTTTT.

The chain couples TRBV2 to TRBJ2-7; 8 bases match TRBD1. This CDR3 spans 14 amino acids. Germline V gives CDR1 SNHLY, CDR2 FYNNEI. V lost 9 bases to trimming and J lost 5 bases; unmatched junction nucleotides: 12. CDR3 region: CASSGGTGVNEQYF. The CDR3 DNA reads TGTGCCAGTTCCGGCGGGACAGGAGTTAACGAGCAGTACTTC.

The sample holds a few counts of this clone. The rearrangement links TRBV10-1 to TRBJ2-1; D may match TRBD1 or TRBD2 (5 bases each). The CDR3 contains 16 residues. Germline values: CDR1 WNHNN, CDR2 SYGVQD (reference sequence). Trimming removed 7 bases at V and 3 bases at J, with 19 bases between. DNA of the CDR3: TGCGCCAGCAATGGAGGAGGAAGGGACCTCTACAATGAGCAGTTCTTC. The encoded protein is CASNGGGRDLYNEQFF.

The J gene is TRBJ2-7, the V gene TRBV7-9; D is unclear. The CDR3 consists of 16 residues. Trimming shortened V by 5 bases and J by 3 bases, and 20 bases separated the two germline ends. The germline CDR1 and CDR2 sequences are SEHNR and FQNEAQ (reference sequence). CDR3 DNA: TGTGCCAGCAGCCCATTACCGGATACCCCTTACTACGAGCAGTACTTC. Protein: CASSPLPDTPYYEQYF.

This sequence joins TRBV7-9 and TRBJ2-7, with D perhaps assigned TRBD1 or TRBD2 (5 bases each). The germline V and J ends were trimmed by 7 bases and 0 bases, with 19 bases remaining between them. CDR3 length: 16 amino acids. Germline lookup yields CDR1 SEHNR and CDR2 FQNEAQ (reference sequence). In DNA form, the CDR3 reads TGTGCCAGCACTTGGTTTGGGGGACGGAGCTCCTACGAGCAGTACTTC. As protein: CASTWFGGRSSYEQYF.

The chain uses TRBV7-2 and TRBJ2-7, with D perhaps TRBD1 or TRBD2 (6 bases each). Germline V CDR1 and CDR2: SGHTA, FQGNSA. V was cut by 3 bases and J by 6 bases, with 12 bases left in between. There are 13 residues in the CDR3. The chain's CDR3 is CASSFIGGGEQYF. The CDR3 bases are TGTGCCAGCAGCTTCATCGGAGGGGGCGAGCAGTACTTC.

V and J are TRBV7-9 and TRBJ1-2, with TRBD1 identical over 8 bases. There are 16 residues in the CDR3. Trimming took 10 bases from V and 7 from J; bases not matched to a gene: 20. Germline V gene sequence: CDR1 SEHNR, CDR2 FQNEAQ (reference sequence). The CDR3 protein is CATKDYAGTGSSGYTF. CDR3 in DNA: TGTGCCACCAAGGACTACGCCGGGACAGGTTCGAGTGGCTACACCTTC.